Listed below are T cell receptor beta chains from one sample, sequenced in a study of blood T cell repertoires in COVID-19. Here immunoSEQ multiplex PCR was the method, and the copy in TCRdb shows in-frame clones only, minus some. Found here are approximately 50,000 clones, 80% to 90% of them singletons; the top ten hold 5.2%. The material sequenced was peripheral blood. The receptors come from a human donor in a cohort sampled during active COVID-19. CDR3s include the opening cysteine and the closing phenylalanine or tryptophan. D genes are given only for firm matches. The size field is filled for only some rows; it gives once, few, many or a size class.

clone size: few
D gene: TRBD1
J gene: TRBJ1-2
V gene: TRBV10-3
CDR3 protein: CAISETGTDNYGYTF
CDR3 DNA: TGTGCCATCAGTGAAACGGGGACAGACAACTATGGCTACACCTTC

clone size: .
D gene: TRBD2
J gene: TRBJ2-3
V gene: TRBV30
CDR3 protein: CAWTPGGLGYTQYF
CDR3 DNA: TGTGCCTGGACCCCGGGGGGGCTAGGATATACGCAGTATTTT

clone size: .
D gene: TRBD2
J gene: TRBJ2-3
V gene: TRBV4-2
CDR3 protein: CASSQDPRGGSTQYF
CDR3 DNA: TGTGCCAGCAGCCAAGATCCACGGGGGGGGTCTACGCAGTATTTT

clone size: .
D gene: .
J gene: TRBJ1-5
V gene: TRBV21-1
CDR3 protein: CASSKSRVRESDRPQHF
CDR3 DNA: TGTGCCAGCAGCAAAAGTCGGGTCCGGGAGAGCGATCGGCCCCAGCATTTT

clone size: .
D gene: TRBD1
J gene: TRBJ2-7
V gene: TRBV4-1
CDR3 protein: CASSQGYRGYEQYF
CDR3 DNA: TGCGCCAGCAGCCAAGGATACAGGGGGTACGAGCAGTACTTC

clone size: once
D gene: .
J gene: TRBJ2-6
V gene: TRBV11-2
CDR3 protein: CASSRGRGANVLTF
CDR3 DNA: TGTGCCAGCAGCAGGGGGCGGGGAGCCAACGTCCTGACTTTC

clone size: .
D gene: .
J gene: TRBJ1-1
V gene: TRBV25-1
CDR3 protein: CASSESGDTEAFF
CDR3 DNA: TGTGCCAGCAGTGAGTCAGGGGACACTGAAGCTTTCTTT

clone size: .
D gene: TRBD1
J gene: TRBJ1-2
V gene: TRBV5-6
CDR3 protein: CASRPQGASYGYTF
CDR3 DNA: TGTGCCAGCAGACCACAGGGGGCCTCCTATGGCTACACCTTC

clone size: .
D gene: .
J gene: TRBJ1-1
V gene: TRBV25-1
CDR3 protein: CASSDPLTGWGTEAFF
CDR3 DNA: TGTGCCAGCAGTGACCCCCTGACAGGCTGGGGCACTGAAGCTTTCTTT

clone size: .
D gene: .
J gene: TRBJ2-7
V gene: TRBV9
CDR3 protein: CASSVGRGDEQYF
CDR3 DNA: TGTGCCAGCAGCGTAGGACGCGGGGATGAGCAGTACTTC

clone size: .
D gene: TRBD1
J gene: TRBJ1-6
V gene: TRBV27
CDR3 protein: CASSFIRGTTGGQNSPLHF
CDR3 DNA: TGTGCCAGCAGTTTCATCAGGGGAACGACAGGGGGACAAAATTCACCCCTCCACTTT

clone size: .
D gene: TRBD1
J gene: TRBJ2-1
V gene: TRBV11-2
CDR3 protein: CASSSYRGPSYNEQFF
CDR3 DNA: TGTGCCAGCAGCTCATACAGGGGGCCCTCCTACAATGAGCAGTTCTTC

clone size: .
D gene: .
J gene: TRBJ1-2
V gene: TRBV30
CDR3 protein: CALDMMGYGYTF
CDR3 DNA: TGTGCCCTCGACATGATGGGCTATGGCTACACCTTC

clone size: .
D gene: TRBD1
J gene: TRBJ2-7
V gene: TRBV18
CDR3 protein: CASSPWDRGIGEQYF
CDR3 DNA: TGTGCCAGCTCACCCTGGGACAGGGGTATTGGGGAGCAGTACTTC

clone size: .
D gene: .
J gene: TRBJ1-5
V gene: TRBV18
CDR3 protein: CASSRSGGRNNQPQHF
CDR3 DNA: TGTGCCAGCTCTCGCAGCGGCGGAAGAAACAATCAGCCCCAGCATTTT

clone size: .
D gene: TRBD1
J gene: TRBJ2-7
V gene: TRBV5-1
CDR3 protein: CASSHGTGKNEQYF
CDR3 DNA: TGCGCCAGCAGCCACGGGACAGGGAAAAACGAGCAGTACTTC

clone size: once
D gene: TRBD2
J gene: TRBJ2-1
V gene: TRBV4-1
CDR3 protein: CASSHPLGLVDNEQFF
CDR3 DNA: TGCGCCAGCAGCCATCCCCTTGGACTAGTCGACAATGAGCAGTTCTTC

clone size: .
D gene: TRBD1
J gene: TRBJ1-2
V gene: TRBV20-1
CDR3 protein: CSASRPGQGSYTF
CDR3 DNA: TGCAGTGCTAGTCGACCAGGACAGGGAAGCTACACCTTC

clone size: .
D gene: .
J gene: TRBJ1-1
V gene: TRBV19
CDR3 protein: CASTLGGISTEAFF
CDR3 DNA: TGTGCCAGTACCCTGGGGGGGATTAGCACTGAAGCTTTCTTT

clone size: .
D gene: .
J gene: TRBJ1-1
V gene: TRBV6-5
CDR3 protein: CASSYSLADYEAFF
CDR3 DNA: TGTGCCAGCAGTTACTCGTTGGCAGACTATGAAGCTTTCTTT

clone size: .
D gene: .
J gene: TRBJ2-2
V gene: TRBV5-6
CDR3 protein: CASSSSRAGELFF
CDR3 DNA: TGTGCCAGCAGCTCCTCGCGCGCCGGGGAGCTGTTTTTT

clone size: .
D gene: .
J gene: TRBJ1-2
V gene: TRBV30
CDR3 protein: CAWGGPGLPSMRRGYTF
CDR3 DNA: TGTGCCTGGGGAGGCCCGGGACTCCCGTCGATGAGAAGGGGCTACACCTTC

clone size: .
D gene: TRBD1
J gene: TRBJ1-4
V gene: TRBV9
CDR3 protein: CASSAPGQVLQKGATNEKLFF
CDR3 DNA: TGTGCCAGCAGCGCACCGGGACAGGTCCTCCAAAAAGGGGCAACTAATGAAAAACTGTTTTTT

clone size: .
D gene: TRBD1
J gene: TRBJ2-7
V gene: TRBV19
CDR3 protein: CASSQTGGAFFSYEQYF
CDR3 DNA: TGTGCCAGTAGCCAGACAGGGGGCGCGTTTTTCTCCTACGAGCAGTACTTC

clone size: .
D gene: TRBD1
J gene: TRBJ2-5
V gene: TRBV5-1
CDR3 protein: CASSPDRPQETQYF
CDR3 DNA: TGCGCCAGCAGCCCGGACAGGCCACAAGAGACCCAGTACTTC

clone size: .
D gene: .
J gene: TRBJ1-1
V gene: TRBV5-4
CDR3 protein: CASSLKPDRDTEAFF
CDR3 DNA: TGTGCCAGCAGCTTGAAACCCGACAGAGACACTGAAGCTTTCTTT

clone size: .
D gene: .
J gene: TRBJ1-2
V gene: TRBV19
CDR3 protein: CASSIHRKAGYTF
CDR3 DNA: TGTGCCAGTAGTATCCACAGGAAGGCTGGCTACACCTTC

clone size: .
D gene: TRBD2
J gene: TRBJ2-1
V gene: TRBV27
CDR3 protein: CASSLRSLPVIAGGRGNEQFF
CDR3 DNA: TGTGCCAGCAGTTTACGGTCCCTCCCGGTGATAGCGGGGGGAAGGGGGAATGAGCAGTTCTTC

clone size: once
D gene: .
J gene: TRBJ2-5
V gene: TRBV11-1
CDR3 protein: CASSPQGTQYF
CDR3 DNA: TGTGCCAGCAGCCCTCAGGGGACCCAGTACTTC

clone size: .
D gene: .
J gene: TRBJ2-3
V gene: TRBV5-4
CDR3 protein: CASSLGGRTDTQYF
CDR3 DNA: TGTGCCAGCAGCTTGGGGGGCCGCACAGATACGCAGTATTTT

clone size: .
D gene: .
J gene: TRBJ1-6
V gene: TRBV6-5
CDR3 protein: CATQGLYNSPLHF
CDR3 DNA: TGTGCCACCCAGGGACTCTATAATTCACCCCTCCACTTT

clone size: few
D gene: TRBD2
J gene: TRBJ2-1
V gene: TRBV6-5
CDR3 protein: CASTPGGGRKNEQFF
CDR3 DNA: TGTGCCAGCACTCCGGGGGGGGGTCGAAAGAATGAGCAGTTCTTC

clone size: .
D gene: .
J gene: TRBJ2-5
V gene: TRBV5-1
CDR3 protein: CASSFPGPFGGEKKRQETQYF
CDR3 DNA: TGCGCCAGCAGCTTTCCGGGGCCGTTCGGCGGGGAGAAGAAAAGGCAAGAGACCCAGTACTTC

clone size: once
D gene: TRBD1
J gene: TRBJ2-7
V gene: TRBV6-5
CDR3 protein: CASSYSNRGEQYF
CDR3 DNA: TGTGCCAGCAGTTACTCAAACAGGGGCGAGCAGTACTTC

clone size: .
D gene: TRBD1
J gene: TRBJ2-7
V gene: TRBV18
CDR3 protein: CASSPRDRVSYEQYF
CDR3 DNA: TGTGCCAGCTCACCTCGGGACAGGGTCTCCTACGAGCAGTACTTC

clone size: .
D gene: .
J gene: TRBJ2-3
V gene: TRBV3-1/TRBV3-2
CDR3 protein: CASSQRASSTDTQYF
CDR3 DNA: TGTGCCAGCAGCCAACGAGCGTCTAGCACAGATACGCAGTATTTT

clone size: .
D gene: .
J gene: TRBJ1-3
V gene: TRBV5-1
CDR3 protein: CASSLDSVGNTIYF
CDR3 DNA: TGCGCCAGCAGCTTGGATTCGGTCGGAAACACCATATATTTT

clone size: .
D gene: .
J gene: TRBJ1-2
V gene: TRBV4-2
CDR3 protein: CASSQGGKGANYGYTF
CDR3 DNA: TGTGCCAGCAGCCAAGGAGGTAAAGGTGCTAACTATGGCTACACCTTC

clone size: .
D gene: .
J gene: TRBJ2-2
V gene: TRBV30
CDR3 protein: CAWSRSVAPEAGELFF
CDR3 DNA: TGTGCCTGGAGTCGGTCGGTGGCCCCCGAGGCCGGGGAGCTGTTTTTT

clone size: .
D gene: .
J gene: TRBJ1-1
V gene: TRBV19
CDR3 protein: CASSIGQQGTEAFF
CDR3 DNA: TGTGCCAGTAGTATTGGACAACAAGGGACTGAAGCTTTCTTT

clone size: .
D gene: .
J gene: TRBJ2-1
V gene: TRBV7-9
CDR3 protein: CASSLFGGKDNEQFF
CDR3 DNA: TGTGCCAGCAGCTTATTTGGGGGGAAGGACAATGAGCAGTTCTTC

clone size: .
D gene: .
J gene: TRBJ1-5
V gene: TRBV7-2
CDR3 protein: CASSLGNSINQPQHF
CDR3 DNA: TGTGCCAGCAGCTTAGGGAACAGTATCAATCAGCCCCAGCATTTT

clone size: .
D gene: .
J gene: TRBJ1-4
V gene: TRBV10-3
CDR3 protein: CAIKAATNEKLFF
CDR3 DNA: TGTGCCATCAAGGCGGCTACCAATGAAAAACTGTTTTTT

clone size: .
D gene: TRBD1
J gene: TRBJ2-7
V gene: TRBV14
CDR3 protein: CASSPPGQGRYYEQYF
CDR3 DNA: TGTGCCAGCAGCCCTCCGGGACAGGGGAGATACTACGAGCAGTACTTC

clone size: .
D gene: TRBD1
J gene: TRBJ1-5
V gene: TRBV10-3
CDR3 protein: CATRTGSVNQPQHF
CDR3 DNA: TGTGCCACCCGGACAGGGTCGGTTAATCAGCCCCAGCATTTT

clone size: .
D gene: .
J gene: TRBJ2-3
V gene: TRBV7-9
CDR3 protein: CASSLISLEDTQYF
CDR3 DNA: TGTGCCAGCAGCTTAATATCCCTAGAGGATACGCAGTATTTT

clone size: .
D gene: .
J gene: TRBJ1-6
V gene: TRBV6-7
CDR3 protein: CASRPDNSPLHF
CDR3 DNA: TGTGCCAGCAGGCCAGATAATTCACCCCTCCACTTT

clone size: .
D gene: TRBD1
J gene: TRBJ2-5
V gene: TRBV18
CDR3 protein: CASSIQGAQYF
CDR3 DNA: TGTGCCAGCTCGATCCAGGGGGCCCAGTACTTC

clone size: .
D gene: .
J gene: TRBJ2-3
V gene: TRBV5-5
CDR3 protein: CASSLARGTDTQYF
CDR3 DNA: TGTGCCAGCAGCTTGGCCAGGGGCACAGATACGCAGTATTTT

clone size: .
D gene: TRBD2
J gene: TRBJ2-3
V gene: TRBV19
CDR3 protein: CASSIASLGGVGPRALDTQYF
CDR3 DNA: TGTGCCAGTAGTATAGCCTCCCTGGGAGGGGTGGGACCCCGCGCGCTAGATACGCAGTATTTT

clone size: .
D gene: .
J gene: TRBJ2-6
V gene: TRBV19
CDR3 protein: CASSISGVGANVLTF
CDR3 DNA: TGTGCCAGTAGTATTTCAGGGGTCGGGGCCAACGTCCTGACTTTC

clone size: once
D gene: TRBD1
J gene: TRBJ1-2
V gene: TRBV7-6
CDR3 protein: CASSLDSGQGGYTF
CDR3 DNA: TGTGCCAGCAGCCTAGACTCGGGACAGGGGGGCTACACCTTC

clone size: .
D gene: .
J gene: TRBJ2-7
V gene: TRBV3-1/TRBV3-2
CDR3 protein: CASSQEPGLISYEQYF
CDR3 DNA: TGTGCCAGCAGCCAGGAACCGGGACTGATCTCCTACGAGCAGTACTTC

clone size: .
D gene: TRBD2
J gene: TRBJ2-7
V gene: TRBV7-6
CDR3 protein: CASTRSGGYEQYF
CDR3 DNA: TGTGCCAGCACCCGGTCGGGGGGCTACGAGCAGTACTTC

clone size: .
D gene: TRBD1
J gene: TRBJ1-3
V gene: TRBV24-1
CDR3 protein: CATSDLQGTGFCTGNTIYF
CDR3 DNA: TGTGCCACCAGTGATTTGCAAGGGACAGGGTTTTGTACTGGAAACACCATATATTTT

clone size: .
D gene: .
J gene: TRBJ2-7
V gene: TRBV27
CDR3 protein: CASSLGQGTFLSYEQYF
CDR3 DNA: TGTGCCAGCAGTTTAGGCCAGGGTACCTTTTTATCCTACGAGCAGTACTTC